A selection of T cell receptor beta chains follows, all from one sample in a study of CD8+ T cells in alopecia areata. Assay: immunoSEQ multiplex PCR; the TCRdb copy retains only in-frame clones and omits some. The sample holds 110,000 to 150,000 clones, roughly four fifths seen once. The specimen comprised CD8+ T cells sorted from blood, sampled at week 4, from a patient treated with tofacitinib. The receptors originated from a human donor with alopecia areata. CDR3s include the opening cysteine and the closing phenylalanine or tryptophan. Only some rows state a clone size, as once, few, many or a class for expanded clones.

j_call clone_size v_call cdr3_aa
TRBJ1-6 - TRBV7-9 CASSLERTRYNSPLHF
TRBJ2-3 once TRBV9 CASSASGVSTDTQYF
TRBJ2-3 - TRBV29-1 CSVVEGNTDTQYF
TRBJ1-6 - TRBV7-9 CASSSATGINSPLHF
TRBJ2-7 once TRBV2 CASRDQGLYGEQYF
TRBJ2-2 - TRBV11-3 CASSPRGTTGELFF
TRBJ2-7 - TRBV6-6 CASSPRMYEQYF
TRBJ2-7 few TRBV4-1 CASSQEIDGTYEQYF
TRBJ2-7 - TRBV11-3 CASSTGTGTYEQYF
TRBJ1-5 once TRBV7-6 CASSHDPGHWGNQPQHF
TRBJ1-2 - TRBV27 CASRTDRDYYGYTF
TRBJ2-1 - TRBV6-5 CASQVNTYNEQFF
TRBJ1-4 - TRBV7-9 CASTATATNEKLFF
TRBJ1-1 - TRBV7-9 CASSLRGDTEAFF
TRBJ2-7 - TRBV6-1 CASGEQYF
TRBJ2-7 - TRBV18 CASSPDRASSYEQYF
TRBJ2-2 - TRBV7-9 CASSLSENTGELFF
TRBJ2-5 - TRBV5-1 CASSLGTAHLGWETQYF
TRBJ1-1 once TRBV6-4 CASSYYPGSTEAFF
TRBJ1-2 - TRBV19 CASSIADRDHGYTF
TRBJ2-7 - TRBV4-2 CASSQEFSGGLDYEQYF
TRBJ1-6 - TRBV7-2 CASSPPDLGSPLHF
TRBJ2-3 - TRBV7-6 CASSTGPLDTQYF
TRBJ1-5 - TRBV29-1 CSVAYRDINQPQHF
TRBJ2-2 - TRBV6-5 CASSPTNTGELFF
TRBJ2-5 - TRBV4-1 CASNPRETQYF
TRBJ2-5 - TRBV4-1 CASSQGGQETQYF
TRBJ2-3 - TRBV4-1 CASCPRPTDTQYF
TRBJ2-7 - TRBV21-1 CASRGRLYVEKQYF